The 15 T cell receptor beta chains given below trace back to one sample, sequenced in a study of T-cell reconstitution after alpha-beta-depleted transplantation in children. A library of TCRbeta sequences, prepared with unique molecular identifiers, was generated. MiXCR, applied by TCRdb to the PCR reads, yields one record per CDR3 protein. The sample contains about 16,000 distinct CDR3 sequences, about 8% of which appear only once. Material: PBMCs, mostly from graft donor cells, obtained 60 days after TCRalphabeta/CD19-depleted stem cell transplant. The receptors were gathered from a boy in the first two years of life who had a stem cell transplant for Wiskott-Aldrich syndrome, so the T cells may come from the graft donor.

With regard to this clonotype: An end of the junction differs from the germline gene, which may be a read error. The chain uses TRBV12-3 or TRBV12-4 and TRBJ2-1, with 11 bases that match TRBD1. CDR3 length: 15 amino acids. The CDR3 protein is CASRPGQGDYNVQFF. The DNA for the CDR3 is TGTGCCAGCAGACCGGGACAGGGGGACTACAATGTGCAGTTCTTC.

This clonotype was seen many times. The chain uses TRBV2 and TRBJ2-1, with D possibly called TRBD1 or TRBD2 (5 bases each). V lost 1 base to trimming and J lost 4 bases, with 11 bases between them. The CDR3 totals 15 residues. Germline V gene sequence: CDR1 SNHLY, CDR2 FYNNEI. CDR3 sequence (DNA): TGTGCCAGCAGTGAAGGGGGGAGAGTTTACAATGAGCAGTTCTTC. Translation gives CASSEGGRVYNEQFF.

This clonotype has ten or more counts. V and J are TRBV7-9 and TRBJ2-1; the D is unclear. CDR1 and CDR2 from the germline V gene are SEHNR and FQNEAQ (reference sequence). V lost 1 base to trimming and J lost 10 bases, with 8 bases between them. The CDR3 contains 12 residues. In nucleotides, the CDR3 is TGTGCCAGCAGCTTAGAGATTGGAGAGCAGTTCTTC. Its translation is CASSLEIGEQFF.

This clonotype has a count of ten or more. The chain recombines TRBV11-1 with TRBJ2-7; TRBD1 is a possible D gene (5 bases). Germline-derived CDR1 and CDR2 are SGHAT and FQDESV (reference sequence). The CDR3 has 14 residues. V was pared by 8 bases and J by 3 bases, with 17 bases between. This CDR3 reads CASSQNPGNYEQYF. The CDR3 nucleotides are TGTGCCAGCTCCCAAAACCCAGGGAACTACGAGCAGTACTTC. Based on the CDR3 plus reference TRBV11-1 and TRBJ2-7, the full variable domain is EAEVAQSPRYKITEKSQAVAFWCDPISGHATLYWYRQILGQGPELLVQFQDESVVDDSQLPKDRFSAERLKGVDSTLKIQPAELGDSAMYLCASSQNPGNYEQYFGPGTRLTVT.

The chain links TRBV29-1 to TRBJ1-5; the D is unclear. Germline CDR1 reads SQVTM; CDR2 reads ANQGSEA. The CDR3 has 13 amino acids. Trimming removed 6 bases at V and 4 bases at J, with 13 bases between. The CDR3 spells CSVSQRANQPQHF. Written as DNA, the CDR3 is TGCAGCGTATCCCAAAGGGCGAATCAGCCCCAGCATTTT. Full variable domain (rest looked up from reference TRBV29-1 and TRBJ1-5): SAVISQKPSRDICQRGTSLTIQCQVDSQVTMMFWYRQQPGQSLTLIATANQGSEATYESGFVIDKFPISRPNLTFSTLTVSNMSPEDSSIYLCSVSQRANQPQHFGDGTRLSIL.

Concerning this clonotype itself: Possible read error: a much larger clone is one base away. The gene calls are TRBV13 and TRBJ2-4; D perhaps matches TRBD2 (6 bases). V shed 3 bases and J shed 10 bases, with 16 bases lying between them. This CDR3 has 14 amino acids. Germline V gene sequence: CDR1 PRHDT, CDR2 FYEKMQ (reference sequence). The CDR3 sequence is CASSFGGSGGIQYF. In DNA, the CDR3 is TGTGCCAGCAGCTTTGGAGGGTCAGGCGGGATTCAGTACTTC.

This clonotype is labeled as medium-sized. The rearrangement joins TRBV20-1 to TRBJ2-1; 13 nucleotides match TRBD2. The germline gives CDR1 DFQATT, CDR2 SNEGSKA (reference sequence). The length of the CDR3 is 13 residues. J gave up 7 bases and V 6 bases, and 3 bases lay outside the gene matches. CDR3 sequence reads: CSAGTSGENEQFF. CDR3 in DNA: TGCAGTGCGGGGACTAGCGGGGAGAATGAGCAGTTCTTC.

This clonotype appeared many times. The rearrangement joins TRBV30 to TRBJ2-5, with TRBD1 identical over 10 bases. The germline gives CDR1 GTSNPN, CDR2 SVGIG (reference sequence). This CDR3 is 15 amino acids long. V dropped 2 bases and J dropped 4; count of bases not matched to a gene: 7. This chain's CDR3 is CAWSLGQGRRETQYF. The CDR3, as DNA: TGTGCCTGGAGTCTGGGACAGGGGAGGCGAGAGACCCAGTACTTC.

This rearrangement joins TRBV5-1 to TRBJ2-7; possible D gene TRBD1, 6 bases. Germline CDR1 and CDR2: SGHRS and YFSETQ. This CDR3 contains 16 residues. V was cut by 0 bases and J by 0 bases, with 13 bases left in between. The CDR3 sequence: CASSLERRGSSYEQYF. CDR3 nucleotide sequence: TGCGCCAGCAGCTTGGAACGAAGGGGGTCCTCCTACGAGCAGTACTTC.

This clonotype came up once. The chain recombines TRBV2 with TRBJ2-5; 15 bases match TRBD2. Per germline, CDR1 SNHLY and CDR2 FYNNEI. V gave up 11 bases and J gave up 5 bases; unmatched junction bases: 15. This CDR3 contains 17 residues. The CDR3 is CAFCFGSGTSGRETQYF. CDR3 nucleotide sequence: TGTGCCTTCTGTTTCGGTTCCGGGACTAGCGGGAGGGAGACCCAGTACTTC.

This clonotype was observed a few times. The chain employs TRBV6-5 and TRBJ2-7, with a tentative D call TRBD1 (6 bases). The CDR3 covers 12 residues. CDR1 is MNHEY and CDR2 is SVGAGI in the germline V gene. Trimming removed 5 bases at V and 7 bases at J, with 12 bases between. DNA of the CDR3: TGTGCCAGCAGTCTACAGGGTGGAGAGCAGTACTTC. This translates into CASSLQGGEQYF.

In its sample, this clonotype was seen many times. The J gene is TRBJ2-5, the V gene TRBV24-1; possibly TRBD1 for D (6 bases). Trimming shortened V by 4 bases and J by 1 base, and 12 bases separated the two germline ends. Germline V gene lookup returns CDR1 KGHDR and CDR2 SFDVKD. The CDR3 runs 15 residues. This CDR3 is CATSDHRQVQETQYF. CDR3 sequence (DNA): TGTGCCACCAGTGACCACCGACAGGTCCAAGAGACCCAGTACTTC.

This clonotype was counted ten times or more. The V and J genes are TRBV7-8 and TRBJ2-3; 8 bases fit TRBD1. The germline gives CDR1 SGHVS, CDR2 FQNEAQ. V trimming: 5 bases; J trimming: 8 bases; junction bases outside the gene matches: 12. The CDR3 is 15 residues long. CDR3: CASSPSPGGAGTQYF. CDR3 in DNA: TGTGCCAGCAGCCCCTCCCCAGGGGGCGCGGGTACGCAGTATTTT.

In this sample, this clonotype turned up many times. The rearrangement links TRBV5-1 to TRBJ2-4, with 7 bases aligning to TRBD1. CDR1 is SGHRS, CDR2 YFSETQ, per germline. V trimming: 0 bases; J trimming: 7 bases; junction bases outside the gene matches: 1. The CDR3 is made up of 13 amino acids. The CDR3 coding sequence is TGCGCCAGCAGCTTGGACAGGGGTAACATTCAGTACTTC. It yields the protein CASSLDRGNIQYF.

This clonotype was counted many times. V usage is TRBV20-1 and J usage is TRBJ1-1, with D possibly TRBD1 on 5 matching bases. There are 13 residues in the CDR3. Germline CDR1 and CDR2: DFQATT and SNEGSKA (reference sequence). Deletions cut 7 bases from V and 4 bases from J, with 16 bases between. The CDR3 region has the DNA TGCAGTGTTACAGGCGGTTGGGCCACTGAAGCTTTCTTT. This encodes CSVTGGWATEAFF.